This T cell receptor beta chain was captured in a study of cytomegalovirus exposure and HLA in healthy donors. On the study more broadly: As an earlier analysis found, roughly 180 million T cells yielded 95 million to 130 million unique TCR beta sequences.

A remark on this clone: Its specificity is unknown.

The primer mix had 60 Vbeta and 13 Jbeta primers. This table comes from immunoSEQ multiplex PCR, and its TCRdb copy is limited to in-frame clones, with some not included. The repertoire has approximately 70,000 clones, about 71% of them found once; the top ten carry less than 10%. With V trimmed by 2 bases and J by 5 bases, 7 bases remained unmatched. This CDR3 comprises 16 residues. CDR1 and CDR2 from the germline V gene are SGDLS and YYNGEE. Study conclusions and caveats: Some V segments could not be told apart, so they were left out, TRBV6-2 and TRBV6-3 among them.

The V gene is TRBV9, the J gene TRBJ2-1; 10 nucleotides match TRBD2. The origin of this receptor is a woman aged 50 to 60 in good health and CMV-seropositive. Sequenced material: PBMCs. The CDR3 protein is CASSVARTSGNNEQFF. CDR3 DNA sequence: TGTGCCAGCAGCGTTGCCCGGACTAGCGGTAACAATGAGCAGTTCTTC.